This TCR beta chain was sequenced for a study of blood T cell repertoires in COVID-19. The assay was immunoSEQ multiplex PCR, and TCRdb's table has in-frame clones only and misses some. The sample consists of around 140,000 clones, 75% to 90% of them appearing once. V was cut by 1 base and J by 11 bases, with 15 bases left in between. This CDR3 is 14 amino acids long. The germline CDR1 and CDR2 sequences are SGHTA and FQGNSA. The source material was peripheral blood. The rearrangement uses TRBV7-2 and TRBJ1-5; D might be TRBD1 (6 bases). The TCR was taken from a man aged 50 to 59 with active COVID-19. In DNA form, the CDR3 reads TGTGCCAGCAGCTTAGATCAAGGGGGAATGGCCCAGCATTTT. This encodes CASSLDQGGMAQHF.